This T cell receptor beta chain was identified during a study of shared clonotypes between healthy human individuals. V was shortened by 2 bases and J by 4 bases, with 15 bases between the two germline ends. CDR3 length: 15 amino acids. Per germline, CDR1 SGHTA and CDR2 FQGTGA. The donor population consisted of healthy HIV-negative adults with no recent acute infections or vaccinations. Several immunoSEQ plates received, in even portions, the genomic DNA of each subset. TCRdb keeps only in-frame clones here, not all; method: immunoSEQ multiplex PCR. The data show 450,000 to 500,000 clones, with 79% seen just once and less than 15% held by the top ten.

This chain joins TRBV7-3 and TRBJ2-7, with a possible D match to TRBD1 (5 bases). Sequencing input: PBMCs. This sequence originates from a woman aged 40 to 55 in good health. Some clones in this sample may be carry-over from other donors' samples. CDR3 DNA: TGTGCCAGCAGCTTAGCCGCCTCCAGGGCTTACGAGCAGTACTTC. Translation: CASSLAASRAYEQYF.